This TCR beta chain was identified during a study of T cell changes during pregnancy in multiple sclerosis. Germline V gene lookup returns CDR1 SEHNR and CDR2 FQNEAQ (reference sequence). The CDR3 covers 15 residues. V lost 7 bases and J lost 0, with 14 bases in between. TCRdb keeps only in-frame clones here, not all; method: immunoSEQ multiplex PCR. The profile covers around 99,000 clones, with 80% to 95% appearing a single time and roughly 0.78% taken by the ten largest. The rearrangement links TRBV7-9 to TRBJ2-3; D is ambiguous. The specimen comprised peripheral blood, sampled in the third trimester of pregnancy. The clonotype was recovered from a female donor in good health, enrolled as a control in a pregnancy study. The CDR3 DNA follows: TGTGCCAGCACGTTCGGTCTGTCTAGCACAGATACGCAGTATTTT. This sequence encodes CASTFGLSSTDTQYF.